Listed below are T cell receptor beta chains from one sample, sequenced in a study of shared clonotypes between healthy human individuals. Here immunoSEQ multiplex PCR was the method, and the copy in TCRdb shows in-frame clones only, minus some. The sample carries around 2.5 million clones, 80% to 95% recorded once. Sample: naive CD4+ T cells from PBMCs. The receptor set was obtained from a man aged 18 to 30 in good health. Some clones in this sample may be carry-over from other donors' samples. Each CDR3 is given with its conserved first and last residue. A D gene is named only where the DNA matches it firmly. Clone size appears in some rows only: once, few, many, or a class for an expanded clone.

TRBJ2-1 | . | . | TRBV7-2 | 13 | CASILLSYNEQFF | TGTGCCTCAATTCTACTTTCCTACAATGAGCAGTTCTTC
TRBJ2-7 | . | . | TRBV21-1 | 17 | CASSLLQRPYTPYEQYF | TGTGCCAGCAGCTTACTACAGCGCCCGTATACCCCTTACGAGCAGTACTTC
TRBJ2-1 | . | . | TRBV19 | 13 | CARDFYFYNEQFF | TGTGCCAGGGACTTTTATTTCTACAATGAGCAGTTCTTC
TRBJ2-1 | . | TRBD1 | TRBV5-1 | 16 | CASSQPGQGTRNEQFF | TGCGCCAGCAGCCAACCGGGACAGGGAACTAGAAATGAGCAGTTCTTC
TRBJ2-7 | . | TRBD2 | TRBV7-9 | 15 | CASSLVVAGALEQYF | TGTGCCAGCAGCTTAGTGGTAGCGGGGGCCCTCGAGCAGTACTTC
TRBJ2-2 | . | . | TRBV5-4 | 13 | CASSLEPTGELFF | TGTGCCAGCAGCTTGGAACCTACCGGGGAGCTGTTTTTT
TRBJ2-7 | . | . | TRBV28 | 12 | CASGLSVGEQYF | TGTGCCTCTGGGCTGTCCGTGGGAGAGCAGTACTTC
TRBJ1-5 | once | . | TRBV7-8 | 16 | CASSPGRKEPNQPQHF | TGTGCCAGCAGCCCAGGTAGGAAGGAGCCCAATCAGCCCCAGCATTTT
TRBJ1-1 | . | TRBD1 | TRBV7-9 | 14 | CASSPRTGNTEAFF | TGTGCCAGCAGCCCTCGGACAGGGAACACTGAAGCTTTCTTT
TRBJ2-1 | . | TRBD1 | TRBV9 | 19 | CASSANPPIGRGLDNEQFF | TGTGCCAGCAGCGCAAACCCCCCCATCGGCAGGGGGCTCGACAATGAGCAGTTCTTC
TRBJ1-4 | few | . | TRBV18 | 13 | CASSPSPEEKLFF | TGTGCCAGCTCACCATCTCCGGAAGAAAAACTGTTTTTT
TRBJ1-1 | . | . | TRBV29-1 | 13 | CSVGGFPLLEAFF | TGCAGCGTTGGGGGCTTCCCCCTCCTGGAAGCTTTCTTT
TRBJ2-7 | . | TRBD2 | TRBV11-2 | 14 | CASSFIAGSYEQYF | TGTGCCAGCAGCTTTATAGCGGGCTCCTACGAGCAGTACTTC
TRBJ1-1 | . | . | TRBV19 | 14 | CASSIGQTRAEAFF | TGTGCCAGTAGTATAGGGCAGACAAGGGCTGAAGCTTTCTTT
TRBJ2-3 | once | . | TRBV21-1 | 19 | CASSKSDRGTPRSTDTQYF | TGTGCCAGCAGCAAAAGCGACCGAGGGACACCCCGTAGCACAGATACGCAGTATTTT
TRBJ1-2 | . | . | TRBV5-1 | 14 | CASRKEDGNYGYTF | TGCGCCAGCAGGAAGGAGGACGGTAACTATGGCTACACCTTC
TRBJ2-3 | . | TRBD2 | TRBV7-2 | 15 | CASSLTSGRPDTQYF | TGTGCCAGCAGCTTAACTAGCGGGAGACCAGATACGCAGTATTTT
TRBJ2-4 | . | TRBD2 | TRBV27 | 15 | CASSTWEGKVNIQYF | TGTGCCAGCTCTACCTGGGAGGGTAAGGTAAACATTCAGTACTTC
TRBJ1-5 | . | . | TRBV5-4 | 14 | CASSLVGGDQPQHF | TGTGCCAGCAGCTTGGTAGGTGGAGATCAGCCCCAGCATTTT
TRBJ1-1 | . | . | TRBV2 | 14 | CASSEQATNTEAFF | TGTGCCAGCAGTGAACAGGCCACGAACACTGAAGCTTTCTTT
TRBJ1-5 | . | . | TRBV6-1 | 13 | CASSVGLEQPQHF | TGTGCCAGCAGTGTAGGGCTTGAGCAGCCCCAGCATTTT
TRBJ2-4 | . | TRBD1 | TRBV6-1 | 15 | CASSGRDRRKNIQYF | TGTGCCAGCAGTGGAAGGGACAGACGAAAAAACATTCAGTACTTC
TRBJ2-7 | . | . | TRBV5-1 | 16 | CASSLGGLALAYEQYF | TGCGCCAGCAGCTTGGGCGGGCTAGCCCTAGCCTACGAGCAGTACTTC
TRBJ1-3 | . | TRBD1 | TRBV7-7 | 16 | CASSLVLDRVSDTIYF | TGTGCCAGCAGCTTAGTATTGGACAGGGTCTCGGACACCATATATTTT